A selection of T cell receptor beta chains follows, all from one sample in a study of sequential checkpoint blockade in melanoma. Assay used: immunoSEQ multiplex PCR; TCRdb lists only in-frame clones, some missing. The table includes more than 35,000 clones, around nine tenths detected once. The sample here was CD8+ T cells sorted from blood (inferred from file names), taken from a patient given nivolumab and ipilimumab in sequence. The source of these receptors is a human donor with melanoma. Both conserved end residues are trimmed from each CDR3. A D gene is named only where the DNA matches it firmly.

j_call	v_call	d_call	cdr3_aa
TRBJ2-1	TRBV7-6	.	ASSFSRSSPHNEQF
TRBJ2-1	TRBV5-4	.	ASSLRGGNEQF
TRBJ2-7	TRBV27	TRBD2	ASSPRAGGYEQY
TRBJ2-1	TRBV27	.	ASRDSTSYNEQF
TRBJ1-5	TRBV27	TRBD1	ASSPLTGLRNQPQH
TRBJ1-1	TRBV4-3	.	ASSQEPGGTMRPEAF
TRBJ2-2	TRBV11-2	.	ASSSGSGGSNTGELF
TRBJ1-1	TRBV4-1	TRBD1	ASSLAPGTGEAF
TRBJ2-1	TRBV5-4	TRBD2	ASSLGLAGPWEQF
TRBJ2-5	TRBV4-1	.	ASSQVSGEETQY
TRBJ1-2	TRBV25-1	.	ASSVTGLGYGYT
TRBJ1-2	TRBV15	.	ATSEASYGYT
TRBJ2-7	TRBV28	.	ASRRRDFPDEQY
TRBJ2-1	TRBV7-6	.	ASTSGYNEQF
TRBJ2-2	TRBV27	TRBD2	ASCPGPLADTGELF
TRBJ2-7	TRBV11-2	TRBD2	ASRPGLVYEQY
TRBJ2-7	TRBV9	TRBD2	ASSGSGSMAYEQY
TRBJ2-5	TRBV5-6	TRBD1	ASSLLDRGETQY
.	TRBV9	TRBD2	ASSASGSPYEQY
TRBJ2-1	TRBV27	.	ASSLYKLGLEQF
TRBJ2-7	TRBV7-9	.	ASSLTGQHYEQY
TRBJ1-4	TRBV7-3	.	ASSLGDIHEKLF
TRBJ1-1	TRBV18	.	ASSRKTVMNTEAF
TRBJ2-2	TRBV4-3	.	ASSQDVSLRTGELF
TRBJ2-3	TRBV5-1	TRBD1	ASSLAKKGTGHTDTQY
TRBJ2-1	TRBV6-6	TRBD2	ASSPFQREVTNEQF
.	TRBV7-9	TRBD2	ASSLTSGWDEQY
TRBJ2-2	TRBV6-1	TRBD2	ASSGPSEREGHTGELF
TRBJ1-3	TRBV7-9	.	ASSLSSRPGISGNTIY
TRBJ2-3	TRBV6-1	TRBD1	ATQGAQSTDTQY
TRBJ2-6	TRBV6-1	.	ASSESYSGANVLT